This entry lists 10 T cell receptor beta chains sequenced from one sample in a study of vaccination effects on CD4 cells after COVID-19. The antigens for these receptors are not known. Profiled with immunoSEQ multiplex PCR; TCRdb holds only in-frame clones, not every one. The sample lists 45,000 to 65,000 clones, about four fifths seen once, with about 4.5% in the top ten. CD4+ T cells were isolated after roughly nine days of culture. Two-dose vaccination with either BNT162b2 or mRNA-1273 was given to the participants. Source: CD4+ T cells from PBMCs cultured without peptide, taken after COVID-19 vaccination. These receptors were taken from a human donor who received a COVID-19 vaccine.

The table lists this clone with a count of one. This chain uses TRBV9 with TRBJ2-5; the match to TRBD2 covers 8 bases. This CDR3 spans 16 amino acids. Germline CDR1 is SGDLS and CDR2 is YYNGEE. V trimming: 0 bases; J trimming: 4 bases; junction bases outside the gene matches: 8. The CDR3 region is CASSVGPSGPGETQYF. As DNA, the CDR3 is TGTGCCAGCAGCGTAGGGCCTAGCGGGCCAGGAGAGACCCAGTACTTC.

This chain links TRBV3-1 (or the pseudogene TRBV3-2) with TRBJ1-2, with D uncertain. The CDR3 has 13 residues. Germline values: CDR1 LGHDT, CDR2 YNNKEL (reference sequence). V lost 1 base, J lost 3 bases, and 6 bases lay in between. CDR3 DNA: TGTGCCAGCAGCCAAGTTTATCACTATGGCTACACCTTC. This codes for CASSQVYHYGYTF.

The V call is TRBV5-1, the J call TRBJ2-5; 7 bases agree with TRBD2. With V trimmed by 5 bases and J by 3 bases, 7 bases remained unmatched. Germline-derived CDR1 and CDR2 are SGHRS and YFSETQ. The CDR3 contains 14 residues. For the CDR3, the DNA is TGCGCCAGCAGTTCATCTAGCGGAGAAGAGACCCAGTACTTC. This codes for CASSSSSGEETQYF.

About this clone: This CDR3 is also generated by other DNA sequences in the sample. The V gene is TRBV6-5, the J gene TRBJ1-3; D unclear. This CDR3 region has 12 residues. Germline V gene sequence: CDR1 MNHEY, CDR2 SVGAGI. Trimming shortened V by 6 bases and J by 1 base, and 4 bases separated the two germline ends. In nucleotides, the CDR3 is TGTGCCAGCAGAGGGTCTGGAAACACCATATATTTT. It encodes CASRGSGNTIYF.

The CDR3 DNA reads as TGTGCCAGCAGCGGTAGCGGGGGGGCCGGCAATGAGCAGTTCTTC. Amino acid sequence: CASSGSGGAGNEQFF. This sequence joins TRBV9 and TRBJ2-1; 11 bases agree with TRBD2. Germline V gives CDR1 SGDLS, CDR2 YYNGEE. The CDR3 has 15 residues. The V gene end was trimmed by 3 bases and the J gene end by 6 bases; junction bases not matched to a gene: 5.

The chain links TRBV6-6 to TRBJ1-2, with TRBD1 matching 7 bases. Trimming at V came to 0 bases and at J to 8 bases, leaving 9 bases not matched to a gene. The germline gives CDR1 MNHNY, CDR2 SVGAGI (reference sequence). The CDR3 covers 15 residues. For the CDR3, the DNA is TGTGCCAGCAGTTACTCGAAGGGGACAGCAGGCGGCTACACCTTC. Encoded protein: CASSYSKGTAGGYTF.

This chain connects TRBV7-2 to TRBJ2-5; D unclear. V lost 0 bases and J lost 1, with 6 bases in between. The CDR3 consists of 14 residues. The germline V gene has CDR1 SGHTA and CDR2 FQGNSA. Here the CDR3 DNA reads TGTGCCAGCAGCTTAGCGCACGTCCAAGAGACCCAGTACTTC. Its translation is CASSLAHVQETQYF.

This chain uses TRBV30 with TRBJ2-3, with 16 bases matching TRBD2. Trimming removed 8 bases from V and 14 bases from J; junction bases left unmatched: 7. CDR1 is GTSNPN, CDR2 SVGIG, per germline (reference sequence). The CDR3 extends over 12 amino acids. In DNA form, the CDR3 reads TGTGCCCGGGGACTAGCGGGAGGGGCGACGTATTTT. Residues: CARGLAGGATYF.

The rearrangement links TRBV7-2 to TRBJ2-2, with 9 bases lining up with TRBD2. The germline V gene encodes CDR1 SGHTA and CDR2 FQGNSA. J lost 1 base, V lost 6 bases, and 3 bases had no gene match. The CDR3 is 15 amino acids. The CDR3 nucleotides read TGTGCCAGCAGTTCGACTAGCGGGAACACCGGGGAGCTGTTTTTT. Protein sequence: CASSSTSGNTGELFF.

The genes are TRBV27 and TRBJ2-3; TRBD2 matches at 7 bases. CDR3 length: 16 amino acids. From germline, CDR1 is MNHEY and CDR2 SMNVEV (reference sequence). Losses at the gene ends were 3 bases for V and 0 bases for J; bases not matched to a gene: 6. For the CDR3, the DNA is TGTGCCAGCAGTTTTGGTGGGAGGGCCAGCACAGATACGCAGTATTTT. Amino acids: CASSFGGRASTDTQYF.